This TCR beta chain was observed in a study of T-cell memory formation after mild COVID-19. Broader study findings: Cross-reactive memory apparently joined, as some responding clones appeared in pre-infection memory. Second-wave clones peaking on day 37 lacked confirmed SARS-CoV-2 specificity.

MiXCR, run by TCRdb on the 5' RACE reads, gives a single entry per CDR3 protein. In the table there are some 200,000 distinct CDR3 sequences, 9.5% of which are singletons. Ten or more counts support this clonotype. Its antigen is unidentified. The V gene's germline CDR1 is SGHTA and CDR2 FQGNSA. The CDR3 runs 13 residues. V shed 3 bases and J shed 8 bases, with 8 bases lying between them. The source is a man aged 18 to 30 who had mild COVID-19 (a few samples of this study predate the infection). Cell type and time point are not known. Sample: PBMCs or a T cell subset sorted from them (not recorded which). The V gene is TRBV7-2, the J gene TRBJ1-6; D is uncertain. CDR3 in amino acids: CASSLVGYSPLHF. The CDR3 nucleotides read TGTGCCAGCAGCTTGGTGGGCTATTCACCCCTCCACTTT.